This entry describes one T cell receptor (beta chain). The antigen is not known. This CDR3 has 12 residues. The V segment lost 8 bases and the J segment 13 bases; nucleotides outside the gene matches: 13. The germline V gene has CDR1 KGHSH and CDR2 LQKENI. Regarding treatment: around 19 received Ad26.COV2.S at low or high dose, single or two shots; roughly five received placebo; per-sample allocation not given. It was on day 63 after the first vaccine or placebo injection that samples were taken. Participants' vaccine, an Ad26 vector, delivered Wuhan-strain SARS-CoV-2 spike. Clones were read by immunoSEQ multiplex PCR, and TCRdb kept only the in-frame ones, dropping some. The sample carries approximately 450,000 clones, approximately 90% recorded once. This specimen belongs to a study of Ad26.COV2.S vaccination and SARS-CoV-2 variants. Study-wide context: Doses of Ad26.COV2.S were injected into muscle once or twice, 56 days apart. Study-wide findings and caveats: Vaccine recipients and placebo recipients showed similar non-spike TCR breadth. Vaccinees reportedly had broad spike-specific CD8+ and CD4+ T cell responses.

The origin of this receptor is a person aged 18-60 years who received the Ad26.COV2.S COVID-19 vaccine or a placebo. V gene TRBV18 combines with J gene TRBJ1-2; 7 bases map to TRBD1. The sequencing here drew on peripheral blood, taken in a trial of Ad26.COV2.S vaccine versus placebo. CDR3 nucleotide sequence: TGTGCCAGCACGGTAACGGACAGGATTTTCACCTTC. The encoded protein is CASTVTDRIFTF.